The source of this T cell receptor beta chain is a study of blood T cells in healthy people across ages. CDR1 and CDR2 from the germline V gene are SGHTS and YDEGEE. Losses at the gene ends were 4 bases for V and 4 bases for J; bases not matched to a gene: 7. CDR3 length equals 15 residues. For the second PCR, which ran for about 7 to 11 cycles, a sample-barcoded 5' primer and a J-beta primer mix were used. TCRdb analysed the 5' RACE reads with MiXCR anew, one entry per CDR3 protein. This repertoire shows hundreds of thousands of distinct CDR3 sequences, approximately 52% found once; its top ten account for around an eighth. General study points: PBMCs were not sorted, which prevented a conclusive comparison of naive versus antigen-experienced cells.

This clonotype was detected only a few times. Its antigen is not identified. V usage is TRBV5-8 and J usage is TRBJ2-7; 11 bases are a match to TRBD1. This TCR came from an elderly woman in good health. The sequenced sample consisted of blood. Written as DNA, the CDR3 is TGTGCCAGCAGCCCGGGGACAGGGGGGTTGTACGAGCAGTACTTC. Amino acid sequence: CASSPGTGGLYEQYF.